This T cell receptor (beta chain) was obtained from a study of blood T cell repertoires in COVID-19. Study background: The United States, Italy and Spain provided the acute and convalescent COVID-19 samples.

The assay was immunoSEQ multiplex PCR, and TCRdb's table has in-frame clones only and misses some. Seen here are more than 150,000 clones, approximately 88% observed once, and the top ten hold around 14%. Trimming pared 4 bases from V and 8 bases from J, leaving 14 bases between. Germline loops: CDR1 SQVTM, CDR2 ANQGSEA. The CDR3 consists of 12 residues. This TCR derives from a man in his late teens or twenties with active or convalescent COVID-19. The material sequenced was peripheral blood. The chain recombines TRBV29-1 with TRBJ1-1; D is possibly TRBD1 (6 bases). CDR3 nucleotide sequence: TGCAGCGTTGTGGGACCCGGGACAGAAGCTTTCTTT. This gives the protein CSVVGPGTEAFF.